This T cell receptor beta chain was recovered during a study of T cell changes during pregnancy in multiple sclerosis. Sequencing was performed with immunoSEQ multiplex PCR; in TCRdb, only in-frame clones are kept and a portion is missing. The sample lists just over 90,000 clones; about nine tenths were seen once. V was trimmed by 4 bases and J by 2 bases, leaving 12 bases between them. The CDR3 contains 14 residues. Germline loops: CDR1 SGHDT, CDR2 YYEEEE. The chain links TRBV5-6 to TRBJ2-5; D possibly corresponds to TRBD1 (5 bases). The TCR comes from a female donor in good health, enrolled as a control in a pregnancy study. Sequencing used peripheral blood, obtained after pregnancy. The CDR3: CASSPGKGQETQYF. CDR3 DNA sequence: TGTGCCAGCAGCCCAGGAAAGGGGCAAGAGACCCAGTACTTC.